The clone carrying this T cell receptor beta chain was counted a single time. The sample holds other DNA sequences that translate to the same CDR3. The sample belongs to a study of blood T cell repertoires in COVID-19. Study in general: Sites in the United States, Italy and Spain provided acute and convalescent COVID-19 samples. Sample material is recorded as cDNA or gDNA derived from T cells, B-cell-depleted T cells, or PBMCs.

As originally analysed: Reference gene primer amplification gave estimated nucleated cell counts. Clones were read by immunoSEQ multiplex PCR, and TCRdb kept only the in-frame ones, dropping some. The V and J calls and clone size were taken over from that table, and D and trimming were inferred from the DNA. The sample shows 250,000 to 350,000 clones, roughly 89% of them seen only once. This CDR3 is built from 12 residues. The ends were cut back, 3 bases at V and 6 bases at J, with 9 bases in the middle. Germline CDR1 MNHEY, CDR2 SMNVEV (reference sequence). The chain carries TRBV27 and TRBJ2-7; possible D gene TRBD2, 6 bases. This clonotype was obtained from a man younger than 45 with acute or convalescent COVID-19. Source material: peripheral blood. CDR3 region: CASSLVGGEQYF. CDR3 DNA sequence: TGTGCCAGCAGTTTGGTCGGGGGCGAGCAGTACTTC.